The sequence of this T cell receptor (beta chain) was determined in a study of Ad26.COV2.S vaccination and SARS-CoV-2 variants. Looking at the study overall: The donor participated in the COV1001 trial, in its Ad26.COV2.S arm. In the study, Ad26.COV2.S was injected intramuscularly once, or twice 56 days apart. Regarding the study as a whole: Following vaccination, spike-specific CD8+ and CD4+ T cell responses reportedly exhibited substantial breadth. Assessments of TCR breadth and depth may have underestimated the total T cell responses.

Profiled with immunoSEQ multiplex PCR; TCRdb holds only in-frame clones, not every one. The sample records about 440,000 clones, about 90% being singletons. From germline, CDR1 is MNHEY and CDR2 SMNVEV (reference sequence). This CDR3 comprises 16 residues. Deletions cut 4 bases from V and 4 bases from J, with 19 bases between. Notes on this clone: What it binds is not known.

Specified treatment: roughly 18 received Ad26.COV2.S at low or high dose, single or two shots; about 5 received placebo; per-sample allocation not given. Sampling happened 63 days after the first vaccine or placebo injection. The clonotype was recovered from a person between 18 and 60 years old who received the Ad26.COV2.S COVID-19 vaccine or a placebo. The sequenced sample was peripheral blood, obtained in a trial of Ad26.COV2.S vaccine versus placebo. This chain joins TRBV27 and TRBJ2-5; D not certain. For the CDR3, the DNA is TGTGCCAGCAGTTCACGCCGACAACTCAATCGAGAGACCCAGTACTTC. It specifies CASSSRRQLNRETQYF.